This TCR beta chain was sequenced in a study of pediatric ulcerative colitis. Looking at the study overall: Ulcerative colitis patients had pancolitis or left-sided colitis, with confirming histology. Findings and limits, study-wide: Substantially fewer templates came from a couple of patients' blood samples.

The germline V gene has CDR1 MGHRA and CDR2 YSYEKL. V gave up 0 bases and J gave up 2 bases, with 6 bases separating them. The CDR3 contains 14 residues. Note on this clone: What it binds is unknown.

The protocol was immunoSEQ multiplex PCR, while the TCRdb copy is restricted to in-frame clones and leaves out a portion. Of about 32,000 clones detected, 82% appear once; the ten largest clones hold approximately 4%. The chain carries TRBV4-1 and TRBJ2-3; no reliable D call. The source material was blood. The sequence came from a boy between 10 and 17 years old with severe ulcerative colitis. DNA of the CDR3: TGCGCCAGCAGCCAAGATACTAACACAGATACGCAGTATTTT. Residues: CASSQDTNTDTQYF.